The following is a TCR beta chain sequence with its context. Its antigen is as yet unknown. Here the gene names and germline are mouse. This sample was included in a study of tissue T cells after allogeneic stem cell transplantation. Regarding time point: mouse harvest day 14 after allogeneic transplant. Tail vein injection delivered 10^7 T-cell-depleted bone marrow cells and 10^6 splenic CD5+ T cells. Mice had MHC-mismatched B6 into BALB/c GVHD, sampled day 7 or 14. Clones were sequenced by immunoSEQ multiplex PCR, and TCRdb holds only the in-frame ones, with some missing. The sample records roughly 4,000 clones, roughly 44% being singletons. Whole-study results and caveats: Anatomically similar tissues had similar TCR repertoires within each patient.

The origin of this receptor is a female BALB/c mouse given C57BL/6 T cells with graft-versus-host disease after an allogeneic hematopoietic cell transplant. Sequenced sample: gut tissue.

CDR3 DNA (partial): TGTGCCAGCAGCCAAGAAGGGGGAGGGGAAGTCTTC. As protein: CASSQEGGGEVF. The entire CDR3 sequence reads CASSQEGGGEVFF. This chain links TRBV2 with TRBJ1-1, with a possible D match to TRBD1 (6 bases). From the germline J gene comes the end of the CDR3, since the read stops 1 residue before it. The CDR3 is made up of 13 amino acids. V lost 0 bases to trimming and J lost 8 bases, with 10 bases between them. Germline CDR1 LGHNA, CDR2 YSYQKL.